This TCR beta chain was identified in a study of shared clonotypes between healthy human individuals. Free of recent acute infections or vaccinations, the donors were healthy HIV-negative adults. The study separated CD4+ cells into CD45RA+ naive and CD45RA-negative memory subsets. An even split of each subset's genomic DNA across several immunoSEQ plates was performed. When replicate PCRs were run on sorted subsets, they used around 200 ng DNA, some 29,000 T cell genomes. Using immunoSEQ multiplex PCR, the repertoire was profiled, and TCRdb retains in-frame clones only, with some absent. The sample yields about 2.3 million clones, 93% seen once. The material sequenced was naive CD4+ T cells from PBMCs. The subset was: CD45RA+ positively selected. The clonotype originates from a man aged 18-30 years in good health. Some clones in this sample may be carry-over from other donors' samples.

The CDR3 DNA sequence: TGTGCCAGCAGTTTAGATGCGGGCACGGGGGCGTACTTC. Protein sequence: CASSLDAGTGAYF. The V call is TRBV28, the J call TRBJ2-5; perhaps D is TRBD1 or TRBD2 (6 bases each). CDR3 length: 13 residues. Germline V gene lookup returns CDR1 MDHEN and CDR2 SYDVKM. Trimming left V 2 bases short and J 13 bases short, with 17 bases between.